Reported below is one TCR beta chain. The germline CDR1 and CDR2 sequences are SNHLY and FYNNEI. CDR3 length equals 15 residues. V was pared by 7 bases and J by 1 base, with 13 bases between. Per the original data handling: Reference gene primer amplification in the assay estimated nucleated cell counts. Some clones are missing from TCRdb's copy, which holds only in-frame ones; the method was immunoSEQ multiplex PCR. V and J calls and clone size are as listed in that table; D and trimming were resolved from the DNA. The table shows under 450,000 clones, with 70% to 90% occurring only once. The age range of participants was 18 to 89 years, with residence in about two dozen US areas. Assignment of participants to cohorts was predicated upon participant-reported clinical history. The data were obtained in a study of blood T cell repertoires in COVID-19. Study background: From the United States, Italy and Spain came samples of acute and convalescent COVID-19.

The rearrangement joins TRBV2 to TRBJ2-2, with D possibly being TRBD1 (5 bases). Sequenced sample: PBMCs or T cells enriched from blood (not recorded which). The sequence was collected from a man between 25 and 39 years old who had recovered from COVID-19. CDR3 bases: TGTGCCAGCAAGTCGCTCCAGGGGAACACCGGGGAGCTGTTTTTT. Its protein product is CASKSLQGNTGELFF. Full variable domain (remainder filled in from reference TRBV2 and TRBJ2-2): EPEVTQTPSHQVTQMGQEVILRCVPISNHLYFYWYRQILGQKVEFLVSFYNNEISEKSEIFDDQFSVERPDGSNFTLKIRSTKLEDSAMYFCASKSLQGNTGELFFGEGSRLTVL.